One and the same sample provided the 13 T cell receptor beta chains below, sequenced in a study of somatic mutations in cytotoxic T cells in rheumatoid arthritis. Using immunoSEQ multiplex PCR, the repertoire was profiled, and TCRdb retains in-frame clones only, with some absent. The sample carries about 7,000 clones, 60% recorded once. Sequencing was carried out using CD8+ T cells sorted from blood. These receptors were taken from a woman between 40 and 55 years old in good health.

The table lists this clone with a few counts. At one end the junction does not follow the germline gene, possibly because of a read error. The chain couples TRBV7-7 to TRBJ2-5, with 8 bases that match TRBD2. CDR3 length: 16 residues. The germline CDR1 and CDR2 sequences are SSHAT and FNYEAQ (reference sequence). The CDR3 DNA reads TGTGCTAGCAGCTTAGACCGGACTAGCTCCAAAGAGACCCAGTACTTC. Translation: CASSLDRTSSKETQYF.

V usage is TRBV27 and J usage is TRBJ2-7, with D possibly TRBD1 on 6 matching bases. The CDR3 runs to 13 residues. V was pared by 4 bases and J by 2 bases, with 9 bases between. The germline V gene encodes CDR1 MNHEY and CDR2 SMNVEV (reference sequence). CDR3 bases: TGTGCCAGCAGTTGGGCAGGGGCCTACGAGCAGTACTTC. Translation: CASSWAGAYEQYF.

This chain links TRBV4-1 with TRBJ2-7; 7 nucleotides line up with TRBD2. In germline, CDR1 is MGHRA, CDR2 YSYEKL. This CDR3 spans 14 amino acids. V dropped 3 bases and J dropped 1; count of bases not matched to a gene: 3. The CDR3 sequence is CASSHSSGSYEQYF. Written as DNA, the CDR3 is TGCGCCAGCAGCCACAGTAGCGGGTCCTACGAGCAGTACTTC.

The chain combines TRBV6-5 with TRBJ2-1, with D unresolved. The CDR3 length is 14 residues. In germline, CDR1 is MNHEY, CDR2 SVGAGI. V was pared by 0 bases and J by 7 bases, with 10 bases between. Written as DNA, the CDR3 is TGTGCCAGCAGTTACTCCCTTGTCGGTAATGAGCAGTTCTTC. It specifies CASSYSLVGNEQFF.

The rearrangement uses TRBV7-9 and TRBJ1-4; D may be TRBD1 (5 bases). This CDR3 has 16 residues. The germline CDR1 and CDR2 sequences are SEHNR and FQNEAQ (reference sequence). Trimming removed 6 bases from V and 3 bases from J, with 17 bases in between. CDR3 sequence: CASSRIDSGSNEKLFF. The CDR3 bases are TGTGCCAGCAGTCGTATCGATTCAGGGTCTAATGAAAAACTGTTTTTT.

This clone appeared a few times. The chain is built from TRBV11-2 and TRBJ1-2; tentatively, D is TRBD1 (5 bases). Germline assignment: CDR1 SGHAT and CDR2 FQNNGV. Trimming stripped 5 bases from V and 2 bases from J, with 15 bases between. CDR3 length equals 15 residues. As DNA, the CDR3 is TGTGCCAGCAGCCTTCCCGTGGGGGGGAACTATGGCTACACCTTC. It is translated as CASSLPVGGNYGYTF.

The chain links TRBV12-2 to TRBJ2-7; TRBD1, the table's D call, was not compared with the DNA. TRBV12-2 is deemed a pseudogene. The CDR3 has 14 residues. The CDR3 DNA reads as TGTGCAAGTCACCGCCCCGGGGACACTTACGAGCAGTACTTC. Its protein is CASHRPGDTYEQYF.

The CDR3 bases are TGTGCCAGCGGGGCGCAGAGCTCCTACAATGAGCAGTTCTTC. Translated, it gives CASGAQSSYNEQFF. The chain uses TRBV28 and TRBJ2-1; possible D gene TRBD1, 5 bases. Trimming left V 8 bases short and J 0 bases short, with 11 bases between. The CDR3 runs to 14 residues. Looked up from germline, CDR1 is MDHEN and CDR2 is SYDVKM.

This clone has just a few counts. The chain has TRBV5-6 and TRBJ2-7; perhaps TRBD2 as D (6 bases). Germline V lookup: CDR1 SGHDT, CDR2 YYEEEE. This CDR3 region has 14 residues. Trimming shortened V by 4 bases and J by 4 bases, and 15 bases separated the two germline ends. CDR3 residues: CASSPSGLRYEQYF. CDR3 sequence (DNA): TGTGCCAGCAGCCCATCGGGACTTCGTTACGAGCAGTACTTC. Drawing the rest from reference TRBV5-6 and TRBJ2-7, the complete variable domain is DAGVTQSPTHLIKTRGQQVTLRCSPKSGHDTVSWYQQALGQGPQFIFQYYEEEERQRGNFPDRFSGHQFPNYSSELNVNALLLGDSALYLCASSPSGLRYEQYFGPGTRLTVT.

The chain combines TRBV27 with TRBJ2-7, with TRBD2 identical over 7 bases. Trimming removed 7 bases from V and 4 bases from J; junction bases left unmatched: 16. The CDR3 runs 16 residues. The germline V gene encodes CDR1 MNHEY and CDR2 SMNVEV (reference sequence). Here the CDR3 reads CASTQTYSGYSYEQYF. CDR3 nucleotide sequence: TGTGCCAGCACCCAAACTTATAGCGGGTACTCATACGAGCAGTACTTC.

The chain has TRBV2 and TRBJ2-2; D not resolved. Trimming stripped 3 bases from V and 7 bases from J, with 3 bases between. This CDR3 spans 11 amino acids. Germline V gene sequence: CDR1 SNHLY, CDR2 FYNNEI. The CDR3 DNA reads TGTGCCAGCAGTGAGGGCGGGGAGCTGTTTTTT. Amino acid sequence: CASSEGGELFF.

This clone was observed a few times. The V call is TRBV5-6, the J call TRBJ2-7, with unresolved D. There are 17 residues in the CDR3. Germline V gives CDR1 SGHDT, CDR2 YYEEEE. V lost 4 bases, J lost 3 bases, and 23 bases lay in between. For the CDR3, the DNA is TGTGCCAGCAGCACCTCGGTAGGCCAACACCTCCACTACGAGCAGTACTTC. Amino acid sequence: CASSTSVGQHLHYEQYF. Full variable domain (remainder filled in from reference TRBV5-6 and TRBJ2-7): DAGVTQSPTHLIKTRGQQVTLRCSPKSGHDTVSWYQQALGQGPQFIFQYYEEEERQRGNFPDRFSGHQFPNYSSELNVNALLLGDSALYLCASSTSVGQHLHYEQYFGPGTRLTVT.

This chain uses TRBV13 with TRBJ2-3, with TRBD2 identical over 14 bases. The germline V gene has CDR1 PRHDT and CDR2 FYEKMQ (reference sequence). V trimming: 1 base; J trimming: 8 bases; junction bases outside the gene matches: 11. This CDR3 has 18 residues. Here the CDR3 DNA reads TGTGCCAGCAGCTTAGCGGGACTAGCGGGAGCGGGGCGTGGTACGCAGTATTTT. Its translation: CASSLAGLAGAGRGTQYF.